This T cell receptor (beta chain) was retrieved from a study of cytomegalovirus exposure and HLA in healthy donors. The PCR had 60 Vbeta and 13 Jbeta primers. Data came from immunoSEQ multiplex PCR; TCRdb stores just in-frame clones and leaves some out. The sample carries 150,000 to 200,000 clones, 80% to 85% recorded once. About this clone: The antigen remains unidentified.

Study-level points and caveats: The availability of immune exposure information extended only to CMV serostatus. For TCR beta chains, V- and J-gene trimming was later linked to a missense DCLRE1C variant. Analysis performed later found over 15,000 TCR beta sequences associated with HLA alleles at 0.05 false discovery rate. 87-base-pair reads could not separate some V segments, including TRBV6-2 and TRBV6-3.

The CDR3 spans 23 residues. V is TRBV21-1 and J is TRBJ2-7; the table names TRBD2, a call not compared with the DNA. TRBV21-1 constitutes a pseudogene. Input material: PBMCs. The sequence derives from a male donor in good health and CMV-seropositive. This CDR3 reads CASSKVGRTLRAPPGDGPYEQYF. In DNA form, the CDR3 reads TGTGCCAGCAGCAAAGTGGGACGGACCCTACGCGCACCTCCGGGGGACGGACCCTACGAGCAGTACTTC.